This record looks at one T cell receptor (beta chain) sequence and its context. Its antigen is not known. The sorted Tregs were CD4+CD25+CD127-/low cells. The CDR3 covers 13 residues. Germline CDR1 and CDR2: SGHTA and FQGTGA. The V end lost 2 bases, the J end lost 3 bases, and 8 bases lay between the germline ends. Whole-study findings and limits: Tumor memory CD4+ T cell TCR gene usage clustered with blood and lymph node memory CD4+ cells and lymph node naive CD4+ cells. Tumor Tregs overlapped most with tumor, then blood, naive CD4+ cells. Larger-cohort validation covered only one TCR beta V-J rearrangement.

After constant-region reverse-primer amplification, full-length variable regions underwent semi-nested PCR with Nested Universal Primer A. TCRdb passed the 5' RACE reads through MiXCR, listing each CDR3 protein once. The table lists about 57,000 distinct CDR3 sequences, approximately 26% of them singletons, with 2% to 2.5% in the top ten. This receptor was obtained from a female donor with breast cancer. The chain recombines TRBV7-3 with TRBJ2-7; D uncertain. The sample was tumor-infiltrating Tregs sorted from the breast tumor. CDR3 residues: CASSLDRYYEQYF. For the CDR3, the DNA is TGTGCCAGCAGCTTAGACCGATACTACGAGCAGTACTTC.